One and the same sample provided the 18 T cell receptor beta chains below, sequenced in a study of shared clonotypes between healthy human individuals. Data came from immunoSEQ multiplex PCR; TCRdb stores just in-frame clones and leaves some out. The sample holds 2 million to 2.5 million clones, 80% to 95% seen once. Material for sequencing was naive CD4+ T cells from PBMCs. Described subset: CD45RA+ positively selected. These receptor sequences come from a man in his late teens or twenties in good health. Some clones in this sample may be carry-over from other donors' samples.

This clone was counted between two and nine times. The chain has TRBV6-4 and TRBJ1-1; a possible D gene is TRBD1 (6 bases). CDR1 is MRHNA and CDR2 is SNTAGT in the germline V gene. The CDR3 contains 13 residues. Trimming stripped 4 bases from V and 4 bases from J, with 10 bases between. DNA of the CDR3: TGTGCCAGCAGTGCCGAGGGGGGCACTGAAGCTTTCTTT. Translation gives CASSAEGGTEAFF.

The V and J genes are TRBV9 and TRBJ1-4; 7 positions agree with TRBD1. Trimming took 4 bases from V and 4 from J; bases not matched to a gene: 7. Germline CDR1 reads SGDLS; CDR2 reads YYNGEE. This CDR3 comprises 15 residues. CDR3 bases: TGTGCCAGCAGCTCAGGACAGGTGTTTAATGAAAAACTGTTTTTT. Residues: CASSSGQVFNEKLFF. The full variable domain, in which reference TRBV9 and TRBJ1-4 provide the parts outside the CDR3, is DSGVTQTPKHLITATGQRVTLRCSPRSGDLSVYWYQQSLDQGLQFLIQYYNGEERAKGNILERFSAQQFPDLHSELNLSSLELGDSALYFCASSSGQVFNEKLFFGSGTQLSVL.

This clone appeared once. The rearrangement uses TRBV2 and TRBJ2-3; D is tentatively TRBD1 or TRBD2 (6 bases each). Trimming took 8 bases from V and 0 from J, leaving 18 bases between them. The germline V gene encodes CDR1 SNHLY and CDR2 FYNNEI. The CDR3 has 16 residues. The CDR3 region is CASRGIDRTSTDTQYF. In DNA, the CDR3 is TGTGCCAGCCGGGGGATCGACAGGACTAGCACAGATACGCAGTATTTT.

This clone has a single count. The CDR3 sequence: CASSVSMGRQGGGYTF. As DNA, the CDR3 is TGTGCCAGCAGTGTTAGTATGGGGAGACAGGGAGGTGGCTACACCTTC. The J gene is TRBJ1-2, the V gene TRBV6-1; 7 bases are a match to TRBD1. V lost 4 bases to trimming and J lost 7 bases; unmatched junction nucleotides: 15. The CDR3 totals 16 residues. CDR1 and CDR2 (germline): MNHNS, SASEGT.

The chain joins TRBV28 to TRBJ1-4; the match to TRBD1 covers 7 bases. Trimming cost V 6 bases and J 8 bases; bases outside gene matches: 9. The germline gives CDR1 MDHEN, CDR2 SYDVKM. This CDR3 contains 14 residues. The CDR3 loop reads CASSHRGSGEKLFF. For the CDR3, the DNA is TGTGCCAGCAGCCACAGGGGTTCCGGGGAAAAACTGTTTTTT.

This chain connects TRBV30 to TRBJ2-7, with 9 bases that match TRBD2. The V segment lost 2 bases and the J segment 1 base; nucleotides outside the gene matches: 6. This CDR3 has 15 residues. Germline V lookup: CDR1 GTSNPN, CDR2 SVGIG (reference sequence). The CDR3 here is CAWSLLAGESYEQYF. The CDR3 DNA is TGTGCCTGGAGTCTATTAGCGGGAGAATCCTACGAGCAGTACTTC.

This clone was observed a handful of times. As DNA, the CDR3 is TGTGCCAGCAGCTTGGACTCCGTCACTGAAGCTTTCTTT. This translates into CASSLDSVTEAFF. The chain has TRBV7-3 and TRBJ1-1; D gene uncertain. Looked up from germline, CDR1 is SGHTA and CDR2 is FQGTGA. This CDR3 contains 13 residues. Trimming cost V 3 bases and J 4 bases, with 9 bases left between them.

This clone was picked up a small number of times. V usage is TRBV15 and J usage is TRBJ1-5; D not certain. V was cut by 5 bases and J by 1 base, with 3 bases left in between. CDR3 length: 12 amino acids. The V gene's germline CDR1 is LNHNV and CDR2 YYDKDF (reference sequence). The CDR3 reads CATSVSNQPQHF. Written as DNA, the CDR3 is TGTGCCACCAGCGTGAGCAATCAGCCCCAGCATTTT.

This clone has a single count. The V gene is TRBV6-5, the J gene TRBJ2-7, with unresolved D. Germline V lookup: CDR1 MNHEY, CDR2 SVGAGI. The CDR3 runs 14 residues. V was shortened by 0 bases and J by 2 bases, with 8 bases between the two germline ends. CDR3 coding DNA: TGTGCCAGCAGTTACTCGATTGCACCCTACGAGCAGTACTTC. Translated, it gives CASSYSIAPYEQYF.

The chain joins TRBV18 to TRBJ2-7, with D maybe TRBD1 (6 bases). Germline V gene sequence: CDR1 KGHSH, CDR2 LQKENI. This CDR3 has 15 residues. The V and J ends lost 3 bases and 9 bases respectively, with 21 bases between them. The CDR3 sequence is CASSPGQTRYERQYF. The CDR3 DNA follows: TGTGCCAGCTCACCCGGACAGACCCGTTACGAGCGGCAGTACTTC.

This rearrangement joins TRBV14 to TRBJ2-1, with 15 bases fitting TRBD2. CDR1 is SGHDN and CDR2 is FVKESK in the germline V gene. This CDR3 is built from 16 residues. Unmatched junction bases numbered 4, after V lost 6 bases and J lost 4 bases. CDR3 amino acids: CASSRTSGRDYNEQFF. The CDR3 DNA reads TGTGCCAGCAGTCGGACTAGCGGGAGGGATTACAATGAGCAGTTCTTC. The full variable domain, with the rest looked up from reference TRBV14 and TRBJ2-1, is EAGVTQFPSHSVIEKGQTVTLRCDPISGHDNLYWYRRVMGKEIKFLLHFVKESKQDESGMPNNRFLAERTGGTYSTLKVQPAELEDSGVYFCASSRTSGRDYNEQFFGPGTRLTVL.

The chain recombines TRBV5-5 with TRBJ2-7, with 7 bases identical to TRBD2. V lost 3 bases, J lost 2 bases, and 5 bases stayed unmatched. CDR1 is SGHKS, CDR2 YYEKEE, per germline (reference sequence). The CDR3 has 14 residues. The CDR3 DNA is TGTGCCAGCAGCTCCCCGAGCGGGACCTACGAGCAGTACTTC. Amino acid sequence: CASSSPSGTYEQYF.

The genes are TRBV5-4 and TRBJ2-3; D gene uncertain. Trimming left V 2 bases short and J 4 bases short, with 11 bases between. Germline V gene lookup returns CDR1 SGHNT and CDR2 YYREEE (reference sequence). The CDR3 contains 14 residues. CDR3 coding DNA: TGTGCCAGCAGCTTACCCTCTAGGGCAGATACGCAGTATTTT. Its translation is CASSLPSRADTQYF.

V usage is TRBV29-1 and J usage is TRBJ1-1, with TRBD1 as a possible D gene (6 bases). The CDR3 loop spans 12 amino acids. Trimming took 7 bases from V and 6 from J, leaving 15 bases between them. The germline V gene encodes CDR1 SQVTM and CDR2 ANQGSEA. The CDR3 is CSASRQASEAFF. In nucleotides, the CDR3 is TGCAGCGCCAGCCGACAGGCTTCTGAAGCTTTCTTT.

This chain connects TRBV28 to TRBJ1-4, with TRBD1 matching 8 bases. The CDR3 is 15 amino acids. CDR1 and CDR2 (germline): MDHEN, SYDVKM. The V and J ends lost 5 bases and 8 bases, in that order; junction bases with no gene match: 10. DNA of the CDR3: TGTGCCAGCAGTGCCCTGGACAGGGCTGGAGAAAAACTGTTTTTT. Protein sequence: CASSALDRAGEKLFF.

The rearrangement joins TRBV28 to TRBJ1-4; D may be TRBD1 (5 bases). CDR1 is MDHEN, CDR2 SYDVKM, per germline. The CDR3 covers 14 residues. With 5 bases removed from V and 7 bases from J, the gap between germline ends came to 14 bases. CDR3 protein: CASSPGTPSEKLFF. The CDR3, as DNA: TGTGCCAGCAGTCCCGGGACCCCCAGTGAAAAACTGTTTTTT.

The CDR3 bases are TGCGCCAGCAGGCCTAGACTAGCGGGAAATTCTCGGGAGCAGTTCTTC. It encodes CASRPRLAGNSREQFF. V and J are TRBV5-1 and TRBJ2-1; 11 bases line up with TRBD2. The germline V gene encodes CDR1 SGHRS and CDR2 YFSETQ. Unmatched junction bases numbered 14, after V lost 5 bases and J lost 10 bases. The CDR3 is 16 amino acids.

CDR3: CASSQIGLAGTYEQYF. The CDR3 DNA reads as TGTGCCAGCAGCCAGATAGGACTAGCGGGAACCTACGAGCAGTACTTC. V and J are TRBV14 and TRBJ2-7; 12 nucleotides match TRBD2. The J segment lost 2 bases and the V segment lost 3 bases, leaving 5 bases of the junction unmatched. CDR3 length: 16 amino acids. The germline V gene has CDR1 SGHDN and CDR2 FVKESK.